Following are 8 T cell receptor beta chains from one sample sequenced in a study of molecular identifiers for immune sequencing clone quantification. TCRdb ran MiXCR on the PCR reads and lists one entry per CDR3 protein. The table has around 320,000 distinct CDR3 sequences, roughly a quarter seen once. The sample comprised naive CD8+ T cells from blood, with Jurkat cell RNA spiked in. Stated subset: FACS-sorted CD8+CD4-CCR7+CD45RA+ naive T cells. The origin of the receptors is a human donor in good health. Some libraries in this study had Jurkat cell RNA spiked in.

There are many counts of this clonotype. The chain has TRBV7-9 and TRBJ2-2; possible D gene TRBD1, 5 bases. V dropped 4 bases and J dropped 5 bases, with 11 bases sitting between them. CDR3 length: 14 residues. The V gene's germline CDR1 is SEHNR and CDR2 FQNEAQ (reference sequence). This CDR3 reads CASSWATGTGELFF. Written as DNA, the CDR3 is TGTGCCAGCAGCTGGGCAACAGGAACCGGGGAGCTGTTTTTT. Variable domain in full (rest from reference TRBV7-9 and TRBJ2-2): DTGVSQNPRHKITKRGQNVTFRCDPISEHNRLYWYRQTLGQGPEFLTYFQNEAQLEKSRLLSDRFSAERPKGSFSTLEIQRTEQGDSAMYLCASSWATGTGELFFGEGSRLTVL.

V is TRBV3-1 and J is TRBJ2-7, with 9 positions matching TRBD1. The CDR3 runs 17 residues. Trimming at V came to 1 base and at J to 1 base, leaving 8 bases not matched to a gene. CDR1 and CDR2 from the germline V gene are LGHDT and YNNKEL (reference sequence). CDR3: CASSQVLRGTGSYEQYF. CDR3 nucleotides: TGTGCCAGCAGCCAAGTACTGCGGGGGACAGGGTCCTACGAGCAGTACTTC.

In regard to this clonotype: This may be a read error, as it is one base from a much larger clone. Written as DNA, the CDR3 is TGTGCCAGCAGCCCCCAACTAGCGGGAGGCACCTCGAGCACAGATACGCAGTATTTT. This gives the protein CASSPQLAGGTSSTDTQYF. The chain joins TRBV7-9 to TRBJ2-3; 12 positions agree with TRBD2. CDR1 and CDR2 from the germline V gene are SEHNR and FQNEAQ (reference sequence). The CDR3 covers 19 residues. Germline trimming cut 5 bases from V and 0 bases from J; bases unmatched to any gene: 12.

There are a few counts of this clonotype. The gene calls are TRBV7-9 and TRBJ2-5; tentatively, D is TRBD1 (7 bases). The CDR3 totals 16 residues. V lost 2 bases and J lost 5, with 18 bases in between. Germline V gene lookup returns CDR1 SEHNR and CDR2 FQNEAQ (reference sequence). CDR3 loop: CASSLIGRGALETQYF. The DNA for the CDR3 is TGTGCCAGCAGCTTAATTGGCAGGGGGGCTTTGGAGACCCAGTACTTC.

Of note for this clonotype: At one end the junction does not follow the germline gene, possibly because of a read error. The CDR3 region is CASGLWGQPKRGTEALF. CDR3 nucleotides: TGTGCCAGCGGCTTATGGGGTCAGCCTAAGCGAGGGACTGAAGCTCTCTTT. The V gene is TRBV7-6, the J gene TRBJ1-1, with D possibly TRBD1 on 5 matching bases. This CDR3 spans 17 amino acids. Germline loops: CDR1 SGHVS, CDR2 FNYEAQ.

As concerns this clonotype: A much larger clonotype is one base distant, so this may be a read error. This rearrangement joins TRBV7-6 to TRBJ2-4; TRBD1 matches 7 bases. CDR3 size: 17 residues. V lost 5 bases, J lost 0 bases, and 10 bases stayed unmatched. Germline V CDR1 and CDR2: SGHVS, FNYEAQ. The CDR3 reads CASSIFGDSLAKNIQYF. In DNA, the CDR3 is TGTGCCAGCAGCATCTTTGGGGACAGTCTAGCCAAAAACATTCAGTACTTC.

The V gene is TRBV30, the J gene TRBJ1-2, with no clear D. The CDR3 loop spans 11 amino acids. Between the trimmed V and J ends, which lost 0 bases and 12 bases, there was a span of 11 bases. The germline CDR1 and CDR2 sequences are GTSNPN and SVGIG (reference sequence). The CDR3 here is CAWSVFGVNTF. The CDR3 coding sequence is TGTGCCTGGAGTGTATTTGGTGTAAACACCTTC.

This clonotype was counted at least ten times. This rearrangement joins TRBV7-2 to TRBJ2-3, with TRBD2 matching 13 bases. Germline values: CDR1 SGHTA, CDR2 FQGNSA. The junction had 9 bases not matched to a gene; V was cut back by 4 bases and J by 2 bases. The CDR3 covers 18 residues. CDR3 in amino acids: CASSSGPGLAGSTDTQYF. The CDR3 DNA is TGTGCCAGCAGCTCAGGCCCGGGACTAGCGGGATCCACAGATACGCAGTATTTT.